This record looks at one TCR beta chain sequence and its context. Measured with immunoSEQ multiplex PCR; TCRdb has only the in-frame clones, and not every one. The data contain approximately 60,000 clones, around three quarters of them singletons. The sample originates from a study of radiotherapy plus CTLA-4 blockade in lung cancer. CDR3 size: 22 residues. From germline, CDR1 is GTSNPN and CDR2 SVGIG (reference sequence). Germline trimming cut 3 bases from V and 0 bases from J; bases unmatched to any gene: 21. This sequence was found in a human donor with non-small cell lung cancer who had a complete response to radiotherapy plus ipilimumab. The sample was peripheral blood, taken from a patient treated with radiotherapy plus ipilimumab. This sequence joins TRBV30 and TRBJ1-6; 9 bases agree with TRBD1. The CDR3 spells CAWRTGQGIFSRSSSYNSPLHF. Here the CDR3 DNA reads TGTGCCTGGAGAACGGGACAGGGAATATTTAGCCGATCCAGCTCCTATAATTCACCCCTCCACTTT.